The 19 T cell receptor beta chains below come from one sample, sequenced in a study of blood T cell repertoires in COVID-19. TCRdb's copy holds only in-frame clones and misses some; the assay was immunoSEQ multiplex PCR. The sample lists more than 250,000 clones, around 83% occurring once. Input material: peripheral blood. The receptors derive from a woman between 45 and 60 years old with acute or convalescent COVID-19.

The chain couples TRBV2 to TRBJ1-4, with 9 bases lining up with TRBD1. The length of the CDR3 is 14 residues. V lost 3 bases and J lost 8; bases outside the gene matches: 4. The germline CDR1 and CDR2 sequences are SNHLY and FYNNEI. CDR3 bases: TGTGCCAGCAGTGACACAGGGGGCCAAGAAAAACTGTTTTTT. It translates to CASSDTGGQEKLFF.

The chain links TRBV7-9 to TRBJ1-5, with no clear D. V was cut by 6 bases and J by 7 bases, with 31 bases left in between. Germline values: CDR1 SEHNR, CDR2 FQNEAQ (reference sequence). This CDR3 has 19 amino acids. The CDR3 here is CASSYSDIRAPGGAQPQHF. CDR3 DNA: TGTGCCAGCAGTTATTCCGATATCCGGGCCCCGGGAGGAGCCCAGCCCCAGCATTTT. The full variable domain, rest sourced from reference TRBV7-9 and TRBJ1-5, is DTGVSQNPRHKITKRGQNVTFRCDPISEHNRLYWYRQTLGQGPEFLTYFQNEAQLEKSRLLSDRFSAERPKGSFSTLEIQRTEQGDSAMYLCASSYSDIRAPGGAQPQHFGDGTRLSIL.

The V call is TRBV2, the J call TRBJ2-3; 10 positions agree with TRBD2. This CDR3 has 16 amino acids. Germline V CDR1 and CDR2: SNHLY, FYNNEI. Unmatched junction bases numbered 10, after V lost 5 bases and J lost 5 bases. The CDR3 loop is CASSFQLAGTGDTQYF. CDR3 nucleotides: TGTGCCAGCAGTTTCCAACTAGCGGGAACGGGAGATACGCAGTATTTT.

The gene calls are TRBV19 and TRBJ2-7; 7 nucleotides align to TRBD1. Losses at the gene ends were 3 bases for V and 5 bases for J; bases not matched to a gene: 4. CDR1 is LNHDA and CDR2 is SQIVND in the germline V gene (reference sequence). The CDR3 has 13 amino acids. The CDR3 region has the DNA TGTGCCAGTAGTATCGACAGGGAACACGAGCAGTACGTC. Residues: CASSIDREHEQYV.

The CDR3 region is CASARGNQPQHF. The CDR3 DNA follows: TGTGCCAGCGCCAGGGGCAATCAGCCCCAGCATTTT. The chain carries TRBV27 and TRBJ1-5; TRBD1 is a possible D gene (5 bases). V lost 8 bases and J lost 2, with 7 bases in between. Germline values: CDR1 MNHEY, CDR2 SMNVEV (reference sequence). The CDR3 runs 12 residues.

The chain employs TRBV7-9 and TRBJ1-1, with D unresolved. CDR3 size: 12 residues. Trimming left V 6 bases short and J 3 bases short, with 8 bases between. The germline V gene has CDR1 SEHNR and CDR2 FQNEAQ (reference sequence). The CDR3 spells CASRERDTEAFF. In DNA form, the CDR3 reads TGTGCCAGCAGAGAGAGGGACACTGAAGCTTTCTTT. Based on the CDR3 plus reference TRBV7-9 and TRBJ1-1, the full variable domain is DTGVSQNPRHKITKRGQNVTFRCDPISEHNRLYWYRQTLGQGPEFLTYFQNEAQLEKSRLLSDRFSAERPKGSFSTLEIQRTEQGDSAMYLCASRERDTEAFFGQGTRLTVV.

V and J are TRBV5-4 and TRBJ2-1; TRBD2 matches 8 bases. V shed 4 bases and J 5 bases; nucleotides not matched to a gene: 8. Germline V CDR1 and CDR2: SGHNT, YYREEE (reference sequence). This CDR3 contains 15 residues. CDR3 region: CASSQKRGINNEQFF. The CDR3 DNA reads as TGTGCCAGCAGCCAAAAGCGGGGGATTAACAATGAGCAGTTCTTC.

This CDR3 reads CASRRVRSYNEQFF. Written as DNA, the CDR3 is TGTGCCAGCCGGCGGGTTAGGTCCTACAATGAGCAGTTCTTC. The chain employs TRBV2 and TRBJ2-1, with D tentatively TRBD2 (5 bases). The germline V gene encodes CDR1 SNHLY and CDR2 FYNNEI. The CDR3 runs 14 residues. The V end lost 8 bases, the J end lost 1 base, and 12 bases lay between the germline ends.

CDR3 region: CASSVAGTGTSPLHF. CDR3 DNA: TGTGCCAGCAGCGTAGCTGGGACAGGGACTTCACCCCTCCACTTT. The rearrangement joins TRBV9 to TRBJ1-6, with 9 bases matching TRBD1. Germline V gives CDR1 SGDLS, CDR2 YYNGEE. There are 15 residues in the CDR3. J gave up 9 bases and V 0 bases, and 4 bases lay outside the gene matches.

J is TRBJ1-1 and V is TRBV7-2; no firm D call. The germline V gene has CDR1 SGHTA and CDR2 FQGNSA. CDR3 length: 17 amino acids. V lost 5 bases, J lost 0 bases, and 19 bases lay in between. CDR3 sequence (DNA): TGTGCCAGCAGCCCCTTCCCCATCGGGGTAGTGAACACTGAAGCTTTCTTT. It is translated as CASSPFPIGVVNTEAFF.

J is TRBJ2-2 and V is TRBV27, with D uncertain. The V and J ends lost 3 bases and 1 base respectively, with 9 bases between them. The CDR3 runs to 15 residues. Germline CDR1 is MNHEY and CDR2 is SMNVEV (reference sequence). CDR3: CASSFFGGNTGELFF. As DNA, the CDR3 is TGTGCCAGCAGTTTTTTCGGCGGGAACACCGGGGAGCTGTTTTTT.

This chain connects TRBV6-4 to TRBJ2-2, with TRBD2 matching over 8 bases. The CDR3 is 15 amino acids. J gave up 7 bases and V 6 bases, and 10 bases lay outside the gene matches. Germline V gives CDR1 MRHNA, CDR2 SNTAGT. CDR3 bases: TGTGCCAGCAGCCCAGCGGGAGTAAAGAGCGGGGAGCTGTTTTTT. Residues: CASSPAGVKSGELFF.

J is TRBJ1-2 and V is TRBV7-8, with 11 nucleotides matching TRBD1. V lost 4 bases, J lost 5 bases, and 3 bases stayed unmatched. Looked up from germline, CDR1 is SGHVS and CDR2 is FQNEAQ. This CDR3 is built from 14 residues. The CDR3 DNA reads TGTGCCAGCAGCTCGGACAGGGGGCCTTATGGCTACACCTTC. It translates to CASSSDRGPYGYTF.

This clone came up many times. The chain couples TRBV3-1 (or the pseudogene TRBV3-2) to TRBJ2-5; 8 bases line up with TRBD2. The length of the CDR3 is 17 residues. With V trimmed by 1 base and J by 3 bases, 10 bases remained unmatched. Germline loops: CDR1 LGHDT, CDR2 YNNKEL (reference sequence). Written as DNA, the CDR3 is TGTGCCAGCAGCCAAGGGCGTCTCACGGGACTAGAAGAGACCCAGTACTTC. Translated, it gives CASSQGRLTGLEETQYF.

The chain carries TRBV18 and TRBJ1-2; 7 bases match TRBD1. V shed 3 bases and J 6 bases; nucleotides not matched to a gene: 7. CDR1 and CDR2 (germline): KGHSH, LQKENI. The CDR3 totals 14 residues. The CDR3 protein is CASSPTTGSDGYTF. Written as DNA, the CDR3 is TGTGCCAGCTCACCGACGACAGGGTCGGATGGCTACACCTTC.

The rearrangement uses TRBV30 and TRBJ2-3, with 15 positions matching TRBD2. Per the germline V gene, CDR1 is GTSNPN and CDR2 is SVGIG (reference sequence). The CDR3 totals 18 residues. V lost 0 bases and J lost 5; bases outside the gene matches: 9. Here the CDR3 reads CAWSVRGGLAGGGDTQYF. The CDR3 DNA follows: TGTGCCTGGAGTGTACGGGGGGGACTAGCGGGAGGTGGAGATACGCAGTATTTT.

The chain recombines TRBV5-1 with TRBJ2-1, with 14 bases aligning to TRBD2. Looked up from germline, CDR1 is SGHRS and CDR2 is YFSETQ. This CDR3 comprises 17 residues. Losses at the gene ends were 3 bases for V and 11 bases for J; bases not matched to a gene: 13. The CDR3 loop reads CASSSNPGTSGGGQQFF. As DNA, the CDR3 is TGCGCCAGCAGCTCTAATCCCGGGACTAGCGGGGGAGGGCAGCAGTTCTTC.

V usage is TRBV2 and J usage is TRBJ1-1, with TRBD1 as a possible D gene (5 bases). The CDR3 spans 11 residues. The germline V and J ends were trimmed by 8 bases and 6 bases, with 10 bases remaining between them. CDR1 and CDR2 (germline): SNHLY, FYNNEI. This CDR3 is CASAWGPEAFF. CDR3 bases: TGTGCCAGCGCGTGGGGCCCTGAAGCTTTCTTT.

The chain links TRBV3-1 (or the pseudogene TRBV3-2) to TRBJ2-3; TRBD2 aligns across 9 bases. This CDR3 is built from 17 residues. V gave up 1 base and J gave up 0 bases; unmatched junction bases: 5. CDR1 and CDR2 from the germline V gene are LGHDT and YNNKEL (reference sequence). Here the CDR3 reads CASSQAHSGGSTDTQYF. CDR3 sequence (DNA): TGTGCCAGCAGCCAAGCCCATAGCGGGGGTAGCACAGATACGCAGTATTTT.